This is a list of T cell receptor beta chains from one sample in a study of blood T cell repertoires in COVID-19. Some clones are missing from TCRdb's copy, which holds only in-frame ones; the method was immunoSEQ multiplex PCR. The sample consists of roughly 39,000 clones, 75% to 90% of them appearing once. The specimen sequenced was peripheral blood. Every receptor here comes from a man between 50 and 59 years old with active or convalescent COVID-19. The CDR3 runs from the conserved cysteine through the conserved F or W.

V: TRBV2
CDR3: CASSPAGTGELFF

V: TRBV3-1/TRBV3-2
CDR3: CASSPPPADPQETQYF

V: TRBV15
CDR3: CATSRSGSGNEQFF

V: TRBV6-5
CDR3: CASSYTGYNQPQHF

V: TRBV5-1
CDR3: CASSLAAGQGTGELFF

V: TRBV12-3/TRBV12-4
CDR3: CASSLQGGGYTF

V: TRBV5-1
CDR3: CASSSSGTSALFNEQFF

V: TRBV7-2
CDR3: CASSPNGGSRYNEQFF

V: TRBV19
CDR3: CASRTGQGSYGYTF

V: TRBV2
CDR3: CASRGGAEQFF

V: TRBV6-5
CDR3: CAGGAPLRTGELFF